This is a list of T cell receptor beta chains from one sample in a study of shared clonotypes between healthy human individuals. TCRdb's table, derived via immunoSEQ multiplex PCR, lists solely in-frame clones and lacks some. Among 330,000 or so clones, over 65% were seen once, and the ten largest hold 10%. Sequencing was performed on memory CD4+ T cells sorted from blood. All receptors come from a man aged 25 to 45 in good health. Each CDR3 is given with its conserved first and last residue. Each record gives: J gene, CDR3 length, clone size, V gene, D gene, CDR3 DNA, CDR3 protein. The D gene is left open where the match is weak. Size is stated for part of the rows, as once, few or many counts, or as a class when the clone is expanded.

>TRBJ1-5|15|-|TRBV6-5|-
TGTGCCAGCAGCCCCAGGTTGGGGGTGGGTCAGCCCCAGCATTTT
CASSPRLGVGQPQHF
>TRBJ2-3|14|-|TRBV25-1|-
TGTGCCAGCAGTTCGGGACACCTGGGCGGTACGCAGTATTTT
CASSSGHLGGTQYF
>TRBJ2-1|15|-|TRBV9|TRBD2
TGTGCCAGCAGCGTAGGTAGCGGGAAAGTTTTGGAGCAGTTCTTC
CASSVGSGKVLEQFF
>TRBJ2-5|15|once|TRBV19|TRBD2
TGTGCCAGTAGTACGGGGAGGGACTTTTCGAATTCCCAGTACTTC
CASSTGRDFSNSQYF
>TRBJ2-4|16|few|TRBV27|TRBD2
TGTGCCAGCAGTTCCTGGGGGACTAGCGGGAGAAACATTCAGTACTTC
CASSSWGTSGRNIQYF
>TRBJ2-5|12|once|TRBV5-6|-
TGTGCCAGCATGTGGGGCCAAGAGACCCAGTACTTC
CASMWGQETQYF
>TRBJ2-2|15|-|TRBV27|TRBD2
TGTGCCAGCAGTTTGACTAGCGGGAGCGCCGGGGAGCTGTTTTTT
CASSLTSGSAGELFF
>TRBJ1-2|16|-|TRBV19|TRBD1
TGTGCCAGTAGTGGAAAGAGGGAGACAGGGGTTTATGGCTACACCTTC
CASSGKRETGVYGYTF
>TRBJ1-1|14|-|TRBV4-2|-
TGTGCCAGCAGCCAAGATATATCCAAGGCTGAAGCTTTCTTT
CASSQDISKAEAFF
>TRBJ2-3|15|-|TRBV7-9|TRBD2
TGTGCCAGCAGCCGGAGCCGGACTAGCGCAGATACGCAGTATTTT
CASSRSRTSADTQYF
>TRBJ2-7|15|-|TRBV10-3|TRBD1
TGTGCCATCAGTGAGCCGGGACAGGGAGCCTACGAGCAGTACTTC
CAISEPGQGAYEQYF
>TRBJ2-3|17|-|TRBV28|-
TGTGCCAGCAGTTTATCGGGACTCCAGAGGGGCACAGATACGCAGTATTTT
CASSLSGLQRGTDTQYF
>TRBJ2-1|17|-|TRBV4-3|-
TGCGCCAGCAGCCAAGAGCCGTACGGGAGCTCCTACAATGAGCAGTTCTTC
CASSQEPYGSSYNEQFF
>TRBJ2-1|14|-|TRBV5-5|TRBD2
TGTGCCAGCAGCCTGACTAGCGGGAGCTATGAGCAGTTCTTC
CASSLTSGSYEQFF
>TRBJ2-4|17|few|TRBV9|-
TGTGCCAGCAGCGTTGACCCTTCAGGGCTTACCAAAAACATTCAGTACTTC
CASSVDPSGLTKNIQYF
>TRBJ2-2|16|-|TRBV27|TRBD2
TGTGCCAGCAGCATACCTAGCGGGAGTTACACCGGGGAGCTGTTTTTT
CASSIPSGSYTGELFF
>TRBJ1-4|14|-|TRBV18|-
TGTGCCAGCTCACCATCGAGAGGAAATGAAAAACTGTTTTTT
CASSPSRGNEKLFF
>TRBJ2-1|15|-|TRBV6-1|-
TGTGCCAGCAGTGAATTGGGGCAGACCTACAATGAGCAGTTCTTC
CASSELGQTYNEQFF
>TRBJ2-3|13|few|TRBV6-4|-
TGTGCCAGCCAGGGCTACCGGAGAGATACGCAGTATTTT
CASQGYRRDTQYF
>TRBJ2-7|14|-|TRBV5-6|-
TGTGCCAGCAGCTCGATGGACGGAAACTACGAGCAGTACTTC
CASSSMDGNYEQYF
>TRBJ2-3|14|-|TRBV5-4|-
TGTGCCAGCAGTCCGGGAACGAGCACAGATACGCAGTATTTT
CASSPGTSTDTQYF
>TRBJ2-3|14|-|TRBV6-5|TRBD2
TGTGCCAGCAGGCTGGGACTAGTGGCAGATACGCAGTATTTT
CASRLGLVADTQYF
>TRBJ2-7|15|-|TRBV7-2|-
TGTGCCAGCAGCCCTACCCCGGGAGCTCATTACGAGCAGTACTTC
CASSPTPGAHYEQYF
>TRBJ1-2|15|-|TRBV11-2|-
TGTGCCAGCAGCTTGCAAGACGGGGGTTACTATGGCTACACCTTC
CASSLQDGGYYGYTF
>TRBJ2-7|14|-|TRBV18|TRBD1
TGTGCCAGCTCACCCGGGGACAGGTCAGGCGGGCAGTACTTC
CASSPGDRSGGQYF
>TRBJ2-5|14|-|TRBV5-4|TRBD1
TGTGCCAGCAGCGGGACAGGGGGCGCGGAGACCCAGTACTTC
CASSGTGGAETQYF
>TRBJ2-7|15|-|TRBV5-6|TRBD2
TGTGCCAGCAGCTTGAATGGAGCGGGATATAGGGAGCAGTACTTC
CASSLNGAGYREQYF
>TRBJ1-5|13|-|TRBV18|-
TGTGCCAGCTCGCCCTATAGCAATCAGCCCCAGCATTTT
CASSPYSNQPQHF
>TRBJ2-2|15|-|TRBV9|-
TGTGCCAGCAGCGTAGTGCCGGAAAACACCGGGGAGCTGTTTTTT
CASSVVPENTGELFF
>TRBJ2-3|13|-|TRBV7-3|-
TGTGCCAGCAGTTCGTCCGTCACAGATACGCAGTATTTT
CASSSSVTDTQYF
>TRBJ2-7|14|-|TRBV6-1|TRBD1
TGTGCCAGCAAAGGGGGCGTTGTTTTGAACGAGCAGTACTTC
CASKGGVVLNEQYF
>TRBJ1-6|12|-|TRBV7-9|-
TGTGCCAGCAGCTTAACGAATTCACCCCTCCACTTT
CASSLTNSPLHF
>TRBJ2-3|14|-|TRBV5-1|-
TGCGCCAGCAGCCCCGGACAGAGCACAGATACGCAGTATTTT
CASSPGQSTDTQYF